This T cell receptor beta chain stems from a study of blood T cell repertoires in COVID-19. Study-level information: Nucleic acid was either cDNA or gDNA, and it came from T cells, B-cell-depleted T cells, or PBMCs.

Here immunoSEQ multiplex PCR was the method, and the copy in TCRdb shows in-frame clones only, minus some. The sample yields 300,000 to 400,000 clones, 80% to 90% seen once. This clone was detected only once. The germline V gene encodes CDR1 MGHRA and CDR2 YSYEKL. The CDR3 length is 19 residues. V dropped 0 bases and J dropped 4; count of bases not matched to a gene: 18. The rearrangement joins TRBV4-1 to TRBJ2-7; 7 nucleotides align to TRBD1. This receptor was taken from a woman aged 40 to 50 with acute COVID-19. Specimen: PBMCs or T cells enriched from blood (not recorded which). DNA of the CDR3: TGCGCCAGCAGCCAAGAACGCCGAGGCCCGGGACAGTCGTATTACGAGCAGTACTTC. Amino acid sequence: CASSQERRGPGQSYYEQYF.